This TCR beta chain was retrieved from a study of T cells in Graves' hyperthyroidism and ophthalmopathy. Regarding the study as a whole: Ophthalmopathy and stable hyperthyroidism were told apart by a 13 V-J model. Onset of ophthalmopathy came a median around 7.1 months after the model predicted it. In blood, most of the thyroid clonotypes expanded above 0.001 were also present.

As for this clonotype: Its antigen is not identified.

Amplification of TCR beta CDR3 regions was performed using RNA transcripts as template. HTBI primers were employed in a first-round RT-PCR of the TCR CDR3. TCRdb ran MiXCR on the multiplex PCR reads and lists one entry per CDR3 protein. The sample lists just under 750,000 distinct CDR3 sequences; under 45% were seen once. The receptor was isolated from a woman aged 35 to 49 with Graves' hyperthyroidism. What was sequenced was blood.

DNA for the CDR3: TGTGCCAGCAGCCCGGTGGGGGAGGGCTATGGCTACACCTTC. Protein: CASSPVGEGYGYTF. V and J are TRBV7-2 and TRBJ1-2; TRBD1 is a possible D gene (5 bases). The CDR3 consists of 14 residues. The V and J ends lost 5 bases and 4 bases respectively, with 14 bases between them. Looked up from germline, CDR1 is SGHTA and CDR2 is FQGNSA.